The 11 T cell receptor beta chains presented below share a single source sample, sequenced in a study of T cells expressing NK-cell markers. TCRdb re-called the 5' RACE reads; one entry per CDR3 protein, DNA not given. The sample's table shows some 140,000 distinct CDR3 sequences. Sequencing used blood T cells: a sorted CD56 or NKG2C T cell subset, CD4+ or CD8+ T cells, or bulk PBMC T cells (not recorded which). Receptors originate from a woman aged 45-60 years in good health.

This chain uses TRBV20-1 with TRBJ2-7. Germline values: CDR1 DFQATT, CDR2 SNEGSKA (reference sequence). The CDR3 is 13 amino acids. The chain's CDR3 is CSARVATTYEQYF.

The CDR3 is CASSLPRTGFTEAFF. The rearrangement uses TRBV5-4 and TRBJ1-1; the D call from TCRdb, TRBD1, cannot be confirmed without DNA. CDR3 length: 15 residues. Germline V gives CDR1 SGHNT, CDR2 YYREEE (reference sequence).

The CDR3 loop is CATSDLDHKGGEKLFF. The genes are TRBV24-1 and TRBJ1-4. Germline-derived CDR1 and CDR2 are KGHDR and SFDVKD. The CDR3 is 16 residues long.

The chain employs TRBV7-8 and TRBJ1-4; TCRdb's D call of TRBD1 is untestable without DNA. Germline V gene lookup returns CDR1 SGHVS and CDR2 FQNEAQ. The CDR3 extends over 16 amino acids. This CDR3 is CASSLELGASYEKLFF.

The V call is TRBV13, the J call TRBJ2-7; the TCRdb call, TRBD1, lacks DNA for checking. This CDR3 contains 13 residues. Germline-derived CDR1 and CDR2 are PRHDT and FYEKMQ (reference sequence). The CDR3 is CASSLEGAYEQYF.

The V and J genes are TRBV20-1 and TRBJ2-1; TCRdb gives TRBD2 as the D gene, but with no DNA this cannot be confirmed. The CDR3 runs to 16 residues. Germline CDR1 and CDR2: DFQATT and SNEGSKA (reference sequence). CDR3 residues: CSARDTKREAYNEQFF.

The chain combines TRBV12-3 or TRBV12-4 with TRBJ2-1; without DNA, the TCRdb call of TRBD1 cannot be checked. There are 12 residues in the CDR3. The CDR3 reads CASSLDRNEQFF.

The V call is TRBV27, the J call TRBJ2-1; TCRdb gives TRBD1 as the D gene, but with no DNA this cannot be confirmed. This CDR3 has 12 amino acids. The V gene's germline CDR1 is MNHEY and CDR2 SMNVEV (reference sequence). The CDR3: CASSFRGREQFF.

CDR3 sequence reads: CASSTYRGGFTDTQYF. The rearrangement joins TRBV3-1 to TRBJ2-3; there is no DNA to check the TCRdb D call of TRBD1. Germline CDR1 LGHDT, CDR2 YNNKEL (reference sequence). This CDR3 spans 16 amino acids.

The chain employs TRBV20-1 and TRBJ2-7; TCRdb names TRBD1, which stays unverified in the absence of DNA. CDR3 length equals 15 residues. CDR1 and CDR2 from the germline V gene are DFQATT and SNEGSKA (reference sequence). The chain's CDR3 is CSARDGKPAPEEQYF.

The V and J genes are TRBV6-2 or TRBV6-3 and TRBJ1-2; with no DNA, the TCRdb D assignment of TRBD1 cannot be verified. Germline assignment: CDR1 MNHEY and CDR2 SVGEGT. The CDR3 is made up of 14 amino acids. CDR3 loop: CASSGQETAYGYTF.